The T cell receptor beta chain under discussion was sequenced for a study of blood T cell repertoires in COVID-19. Study summary: PBMCs, B-cell-depleted T cells, or T cells were the source of the cDNA or gDNA that made up the material.

Per the original data handling: Estimates of nucleated cell counts were drawn from the amplification of reference gene primers. Sequencing used immunoSEQ multiplex PCR; TCRdb keeps in-frame clones, though not all of them. The D gene and trimming were derived from the DNA, and the V and J assignments and clone size from that table. The data contain 200,000 to 250,000 clones, around 82% of them singletons. This clone has a single count. Germline CDR1 is MNHEY and CDR2 is SVGAGI. This CDR3 contains 14 residues. V was cut by 6 bases and J by 7 bases, with 16 bases left in between. Sequences were obtained from peripheral blood. The chain recombines TRBV6-5 with TRBJ2-1, with a tentative D call TRBD2 (6 bases). This TCR was recovered from a woman aged 65 to 85 with acute or convalescent COVID-19. The CDR3 is CASSPLTGDNEQFF. In DNA form, the CDR3 reads TGTGCCAGCAGCCCCCTGACGGGGGATAATGAGCAGTTCTTC.